One T cell receptor beta chain is described in this entry. Its target is not known. V lost 5 bases to trimming and J lost 3 bases, with 17 bases between them. This CDR3 comprises 15 residues. CDR1 is SGHDT and CDR2 is YYEEEE in the germline V gene. The sample originates from a study of siplizumab effects on memory and regulatory T cells. Roughly 10^5 TCR templates were assayed per sample. Produced via immunoSEQ multiplex PCR; TCRdb's table is partial and in-frame only. The table has about 100,000 clones, roughly 94% seen once; the top ten hold around 0.73%. General study results and limits: The authors could not assign a naive or memory phenotype to roughly 75-95% of proliferating CD4+ or CD8+ clones. The authors did not confirm suppressive function in proliferating Tregs from siplizumab cultures. Unstimulated subsets accounted for the mapping of only a minor share of the clones that were alloreactive.

Material for sequencing was Tregs sorted from blood. The origin of this receptor is a human donor in good health. V and J are TRBV5-6 and TRBJ1-2, with unresolved D. CDR3: CASSPDRGWDYGYTF. The DNA of the CDR3 is TGTGCCAGCAGTCCCGACCGGGGATGGGACTATGGCTACACCTTC.